This TCR beta chain appears in the sequencing data of a study of graft-versus-host responses after intestinal transplantation. Across the study: Each patient got anti-thymocyte globulin induction, then tacrolimus and steroids for around three years.

Comments on this clone: Antigen unknown.

The V end was cut by 3 bases, the J end by 5 bases, with 14 bases between. The CDR3 contains 14 residues. The V gene's germline CDR1 is SGDLS and CDR2 YYNGEE. Clones were read by immunoSEQ multiplex PCR, and TCRdb kept only the in-frame ones, dropping some. The sample has 85,000 to 110,000 clones, 93% seen once. General study findings and limits: Recipient marrow contained GvH clones, some of which appeared first in ileum or blood. Subjects displaying graft-donor T cell macrochimerism possessed elevated graft-versus-host to host-versus-graft clonal ratios inside allografts.

The sequence was obtained from a human donor who received an intestinal transplant. The sequencing here drew on unstimulated CD8+ T cells sorted from spleen or lymph node cells, taken before intestinal transplant. The chain couples TRBV9 to TRBJ2-5; D is unclear. The DNA of the CDR3 is TGTGCCAGCAGCGGCCCGGGCCTGGGGGAGACCCAGTACTTC. Translation gives CASSGPGLGETQYF.